The 25 T cell receptor beta chains presented below share a single source sample, sequenced in a study of T cells in Graves' hyperthyroidism and ophthalmopathy. TCR beta CDR3 region amplification was performed from RNA transcripts. HTBI primers were used for first-round RT-PCR of the TCR CDR3. TCRdb itself ran the multiplex PCR reads through MiXCR, one entry per CDR3 protein. The table lists some 420,000 distinct CDR3 sequences, roughly an eighth of them singletons, with 5.3% in the top ten. Sample: blood. These receptors were obtained from a woman in her late teens or twenties with Graves' hyperthyroidism.

The sample holds many counts of this clonotype. CDR3 in DNA: TGTGCCAGCAGCACGGACAGGGAAGCTTTCTTT. Amino acids: CASSTDREAFF. The chain uses TRBV7-9 and TRBJ1-1; 7 bases line up with TRBD1. Germline CDR1 and CDR2: SEHNR and FQNEAQ (reference sequence). This CDR3 region has 11 residues. V lost 5 bases and J lost 8; bases outside the gene matches: 2.

Concerning this clonotype itself: A single base separates this from a much larger clone, so it may be a read error. V and J are TRBV29-1 and TRBJ1-2; 7 bases match TRBD1. This CDR3 is built from 15 residues. Trimming removed 5 bases from V and 7 bases from J; junction bases left unmatched: 16. Germline V gives CDR1 SQVTM, CDR2 ANQGSEA. In DNA form, the CDR3 reads TGCAGCGTTAAACTACGTAGAGGGGGCGGCGGTGGCTACACCTTC. Encoded protein: CSVKLRRGGGGGYTF.

This clonotype appeared a few times. The V call is TRBV2, the J call TRBJ1-4; the match to TRBD1 covers 9 bases. Trimming cost V 10 bases and J 10 bases; bases outside gene matches: 16. This CDR3 region has 15 residues. Germline CDR1 reads SNHLY; CDR2 reads FYNNEI. The CDR3 loop is CATTPKQGAIGKLFF. The CDR3 coding sequence is TGTGCCACTACACCCAAACAGGGGGCGATTGGAAAACTGTTTTTT.

The V and J genes are TRBV6-2 or TRBV6-3 and TRBJ2-1; 15 bases map to TRBD2. V was pared by 2 bases and J by 6 bases, with 5 bases of the junction left unmatched. The V gene's germline CDR1 is MNHEY and CDR2 SVGEGT. This CDR3 contains 17 residues. CDR3 coding DNA: TGTGCCAGCAGTTACAGGGGACTAGCGGGAGGAACCAATGAGCAGTTCTTC. Its translation is CASSYRGLAGGTNEQFF.

The chain combines TRBV19 with TRBJ2-6; D gene unclear. Between the trimmed V and J ends, which lost 7 bases and 9 bases, there was a span of 4 bases. Germline CDR1 and CDR2: LNHDA and SQIVND (reference sequence). The CDR3 has 10 amino acids. Written as DNA, the CDR3 is TGTGCCAGTAAGGGCAACGTCCTGACTTTC. It encodes CASKGNVLTF. Filled out from reference TRBV19 and TRBJ2-6, the complete variable domain reads DGGITQSPKYLFRKEGQNVTLSCEQNLNHDAMYWYRQDPGQGLRLIYYSQIVNDFQKGDIAEGYSVSREKKESFPLTVTSAQKNPTAFYLCASKGNVLTFGAGSRLTVL.

As concerns this clonotype: Since no conserved phenylalanine or tryptophan closes the CDR3, a read error is the likely cause. The gene calls are TRBV11-2 and TRBJ2-1; D gene ambiguous. The CDR3 totals 14 residues. The germline V and J ends were trimmed by 0 bases and 1 base, with 4 bases remaining between them. Germline V gives CDR1 SGHAT, CDR2 FQNNGV. CDR3 bases: TGTGCCAGCAGCTTAGATCCTTCCTACAATGAGCAGTTCTCC. Translation: CASSLDPSYNEQFS.

The CDR3 sequence: CSARGDRGPYEQYF. The DNA for the CDR3 is TGCAGTGCTAGGGGGGACAGGGGACCCTACGAGCAGTACTTC. The chain joins TRBV20-1 to TRBJ2-7, with 10 bases lining up with TRBD1. Losses at the gene ends were 3 bases for V and 2 bases for J; bases not matched to a gene: 4. Germline CDR1 is DFQATT and CDR2 is SNEGSKA (reference sequence). The CDR3 has 14 amino acids.

This clonotype was seen a few times. This chain joins TRBV4-1 and TRBJ2-1, with 7 bases identical to TRBD1. The CDR3 runs to 14 residues. The ends lost 4 bases at V and 4 bases at J; junction bases unmatched: 4. CDR1 and CDR2 from the germline V gene are MGHRA and YSYEKL. The CDR3 loop reads CASSRDSLYNEQFF. CDR3 DNA: TGCGCCAGCAGCCGGGACAGCCTTTACAATGAGCAGTTCTTC.

This sequence joins TRBV4-1 and TRBJ2-1, with 13 bases fitting TRBD2. Trimming took 1 base from V and 7 from J; bases not matched to a gene: 10. The length of the CDR3 is 18 residues. Germline V lookup: CDR1 MGHRA, CDR2 YSYEKL. CDR3 DNA sequence: TGCGCCAGCAGCCAAGGACTAGCGGGAGGACTCCCTGGGAATGAGCAGTTCTTC. Protein: CASSQGLAGGLPGNEQFF.

This clonotype appeared many times. The V gene is TRBV20-1, the J gene TRBJ2-7, with 11 bases fitting TRBD1. The germline V gene has CDR1 DFQATT and CDR2 SNEGSKA (reference sequence). This CDR3 comprises 15 residues. The ends lost 6 bases at V and 5 bases at J; junction bases unmatched: 12. The CDR3 loop reads CSARPWDRGGNEQYF. The DNA of the CDR3 is TGCAGTGCCCGCCCCTGGGACAGGGGGGGCAACGAGCAGTACTTC.

The chain is built from TRBV7-8 and TRBJ1-5, with D maybe TRBD1 (6 bases). The V end lost 4 bases, the J end lost 0 bases, and 13 bases lay between the germline ends. Germline V gene sequence: CDR1 SGHVS, CDR2 FQNEAQ. The CDR3 runs to 16 residues. CDR3 sequence (DNA): TGTGCCAGCAGCTATGACAGGACGTCTAGCAATCAGCCCCAGCATTTT. It yields the protein CASSYDRTSSNQPQHF.

A few counts support this clonotype. This sequence joins TRBV6-8 and TRBJ2-3; D unresolved. There are 13 residues in the CDR3. V lost 10 bases to trimming and J lost 6 bases, with 17 bases between them. Germline V CDR1 and CDR2: MNHGY, SAAAGT. The CDR3, as DNA: TGTGCCAAACCCCCTCTTTCAACGGATACGCAGTATTTT. Its protein product is CAKPPLSTDTQYF.

This clonotype has more than one count but fewer than ten. This rearrangement joins TRBV20-1 to TRBJ2-5; the D gene is possibly TRBD2 (5 bases). Germline-derived CDR1 and CDR2 are DFQATT and SNEGSKA (reference sequence). The CDR3 consists of 12 residues. Deletions cut 7 bases from V and 4 bases from J, with 13 bases between. DNA for the CDR3: TGCAGTGTCATACTACTAGGAGAGACCCAGTACTTC. Protein: CSVILLGETQYF.

This clonotype was observed many times. CDR3 in amino acids: CASSPGLAGGPVEQYF. The CDR3, as DNA: TGTGCCAGCTCACCAGGACTAGCGGGAGGGCCAGTCGAGCAGTACTTC. V and J are TRBV18 and TRBJ2-7, with 15 positions matching TRBD2. The germline gives CDR1 KGHSH, CDR2 LQKENI. Trimming removed 2 bases from V and 6 bases from J; junction bases left unmatched: 5. The CDR3 totals 16 residues.

Many counts were recorded for this clonotype. The chain uses TRBV6-1 and TRBJ2-7; no clear D gene. V was shortened by 5 bases and J by 1 base, with 15 bases between the two germline ends. The germline V gene encodes CDR1 MNHNS and CDR2 SASEGT. This CDR3 comprises 15 residues. CDR3 DNA sequence: TGTGCCAGCAGTCAAGGGCGGTTGCGGTCCTACGAGCAGTACTTC. Translated, it gives CASSQGRLRSYEQYF.

This clonotype was observed a few times. V is TRBV5-6 and J is TRBJ2-3; D uncertain. Germline CDR1 reads SGHDT; CDR2 reads YYEEEE. V was trimmed by 1 base and J by 6 bases, leaving 9 bases between them. The CDR3 is made up of 13 amino acids. CDR3 bases: TGTGCCAGCAGCTTGCCGCCGGCGGATACGCAGTATTTT. Translating it yields CASSLPPADTQYF.

This clonotype was detected many times. The chain is built from TRBV6-1 and TRBJ2-7; perhaps TRBD1 as D (5 bases). The V end was cut by 4 bases, the J end by 2 bases, with 9 bases between. CDR3 length equals 13 residues. Germline-derived CDR1 and CDR2 are MNHNS and SASEGT. DNA of the CDR3: TGTGCCAGCAGTGTAGGGGCCACCTACGAGCAGTACTTC. This translates into CASSVGATYEQYF.

This clonotype occurred a few times. The chain combines TRBV19 with TRBJ1-1, with D perhaps TRBD1 (5 bases). Deletions cut 5 bases from V and 8 bases from J, with 18 bases between. This CDR3 spans 14 amino acids. Germline lookup yields CDR1 LNHDA and CDR2 SQIVND (reference sequence). CDR3 in amino acids: CASSPPTASSEAFF. In nucleotides, the CDR3 is TGTGCCAGTAGTCCGCCGACAGCAAGTTCCGAAGCTTTCTTT.

This clonotype was seen at least ten times. The V and J genes are TRBV11-2 and TRBJ1-4; D might be TRBD1 (5 bases). Trimming stripped 5 bases from V and 5 bases from J, with 9 bases between. CDR1 is SGHAT, CDR2 FQNNGV, per germline. This CDR3 comprises 13 residues. CDR3 DNA: TGTGCCAGCAGCCGGGGGGTCAATGAAAAACTGTTTTTT. The encoded protein is CASSRGVNEKLFF.

Turning to this clonotype: One end of the junction does not line up with germline, which may come from a read error. The V and J genes are TRBV4-2 and TRBJ2-3, with 10 bases lining up with TRBD2. The germline gives CDR1 LGHNA, CDR2 YNFKEQ. The CDR3 length is 16 residues. CDR3 amino acids: CASRQAAGGSADTQYF. The CDR3 DNA is TGTGCCAGCAGACAAGCAGCGGGAGGGTCAGCAGATACGCAGTATTTT.

This clonotype appeared many times. The chain has TRBV27 and TRBJ1-1, with a tentative D call TRBD1 (6 bases). CDR1 MNHEY and CDR2 SMNVEV come from the germline V gene (reference sequence). V was trimmed by 4 bases and J by 1 base, leaving 16 bases between them. The CDR3 has 16 residues. CDR3 region: CASSSLLGTKNTEAFF. CDR3 coding DNA: TGTGCCAGCAGTTCACTTCTCGGGACAAAGAACACTGAAGCTTTCTTT.

This clonotype was detected many times. DNA for the CDR3: TGTGCCACCAGTGATTCCGCGCCTGACGGGTCGTCCTACAATGAGCAGTTCTTC. Translating it yields CATSDSAPDGSSYNEQFF. The chain combines TRBV24-1 with TRBJ2-1, with D uncertain. The CDR3 length is 18 residues. V was trimmed by 2 bases and J by 1 base, leaving 17 bases between them. Germline assignment: CDR1 KGHDR and CDR2 SFDVKD.

This clonotype occurred many times. The rearrangement uses TRBV20-1 and TRBJ2-1; D call uncertain. CDR1 and CDR2 from the germline V gene are DFQATT and SNEGSKA (reference sequence). The V end was cut by 3 bases, the J end by 0 bases, with 12 bases between. The CDR3 is 15 residues long. The CDR3 DNA is TGCAGTGCTAGGATGGTGGAAGTCTCCTACAATGAGCAGTTCTTC. This gives the protein CSARMVEVSYNEQFF.

This clonotype was counted only a few times. This chain joins TRBV4-3 and TRBJ1-2; tentative D call: TRBD1 (5 bases). CDR1 and CDR2 from the germline V gene are LGHNA and YSLEER. The CDR3 is made up of 17 amino acids. V shed 1 base and J shed 1 base, with 16 bases lying between them. The CDR3 reads CASSQAPPGSFNYGYTF. Here the CDR3 DNA reads TGCGCCAGCAGCCAAGCACCCCCAGGGTCTTTTAACTATGGCTACACCTTC.

Many counts were recorded for this clonotype. Given a much more abundant clone one base away, this may be a read error. The rearrangement links TRBV20-1 to TRBJ1-1; D is unclear. The V end lost 7 bases, the J end lost 2 bases, and 17 bases lay between the germline ends. The CDR3 has 14 amino acids. Germline V gene sequence: CDR1 DFQATT, CDR2 SNEGSKA (reference sequence). The CDR3 DNA reads as TGCAGTGTTGACTCCCTCGGGATTAACACTGAAGCTTTCTTT. This sequence encodes CSVDSLGINTEAFF.